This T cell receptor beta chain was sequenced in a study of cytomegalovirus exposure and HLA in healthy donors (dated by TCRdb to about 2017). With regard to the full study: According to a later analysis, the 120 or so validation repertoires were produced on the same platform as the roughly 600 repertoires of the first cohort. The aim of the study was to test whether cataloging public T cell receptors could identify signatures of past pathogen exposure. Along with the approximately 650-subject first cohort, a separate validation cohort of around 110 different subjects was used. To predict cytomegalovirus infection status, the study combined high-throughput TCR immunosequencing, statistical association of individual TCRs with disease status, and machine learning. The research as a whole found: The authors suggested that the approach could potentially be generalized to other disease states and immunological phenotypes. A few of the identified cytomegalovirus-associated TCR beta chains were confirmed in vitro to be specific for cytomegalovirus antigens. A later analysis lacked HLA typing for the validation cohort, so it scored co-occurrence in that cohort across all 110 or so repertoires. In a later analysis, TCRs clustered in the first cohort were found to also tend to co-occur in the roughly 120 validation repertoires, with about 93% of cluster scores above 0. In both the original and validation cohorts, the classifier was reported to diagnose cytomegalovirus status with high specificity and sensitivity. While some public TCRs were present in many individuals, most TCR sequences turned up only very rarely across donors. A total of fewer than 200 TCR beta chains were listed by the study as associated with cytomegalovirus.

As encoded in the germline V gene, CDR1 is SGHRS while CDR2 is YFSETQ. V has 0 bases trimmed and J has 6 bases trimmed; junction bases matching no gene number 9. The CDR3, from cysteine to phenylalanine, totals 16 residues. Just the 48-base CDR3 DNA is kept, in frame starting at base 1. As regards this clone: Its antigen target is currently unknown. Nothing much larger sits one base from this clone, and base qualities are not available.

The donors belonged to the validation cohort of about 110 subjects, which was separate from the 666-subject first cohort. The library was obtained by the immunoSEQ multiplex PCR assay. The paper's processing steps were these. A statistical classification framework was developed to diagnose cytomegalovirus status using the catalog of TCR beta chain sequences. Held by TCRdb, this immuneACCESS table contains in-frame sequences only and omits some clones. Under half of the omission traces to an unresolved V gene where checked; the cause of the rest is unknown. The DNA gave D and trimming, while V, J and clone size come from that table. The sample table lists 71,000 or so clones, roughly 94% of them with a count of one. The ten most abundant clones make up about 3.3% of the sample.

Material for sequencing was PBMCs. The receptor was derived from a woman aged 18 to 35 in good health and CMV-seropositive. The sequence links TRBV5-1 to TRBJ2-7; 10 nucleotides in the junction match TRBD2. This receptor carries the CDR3 CASSLEASGRSGEQYF. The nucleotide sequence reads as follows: TGCGCCAGCAGCTTGGAGGCTAGCGGGAGATCGGGCGAGCAGTACTTC.